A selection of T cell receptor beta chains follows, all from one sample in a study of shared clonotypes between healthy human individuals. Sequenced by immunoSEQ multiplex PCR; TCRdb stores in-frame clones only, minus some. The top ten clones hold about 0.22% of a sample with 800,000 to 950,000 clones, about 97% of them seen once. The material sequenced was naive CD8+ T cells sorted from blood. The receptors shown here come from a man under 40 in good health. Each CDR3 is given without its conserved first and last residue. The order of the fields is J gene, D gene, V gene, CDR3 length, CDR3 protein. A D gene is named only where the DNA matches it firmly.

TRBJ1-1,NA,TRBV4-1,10,ASSQLNAEAF
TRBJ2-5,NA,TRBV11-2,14,ASSPAVQQIQETQY
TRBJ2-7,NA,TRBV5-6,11,ASSSRGTGPSS
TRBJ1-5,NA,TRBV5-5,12,ASRQGGKNQPQH
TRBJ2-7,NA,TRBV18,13,ASSPPGLPSYEQY
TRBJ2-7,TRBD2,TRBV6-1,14,ASSGLAGKRSYEQY
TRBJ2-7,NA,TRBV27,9,ASSTSSEQY
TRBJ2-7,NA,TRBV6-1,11,ASSEATRALQY
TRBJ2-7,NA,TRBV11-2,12,ASSLSAGAHEQY
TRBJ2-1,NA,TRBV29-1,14,SVEAGGDSSYNEQF
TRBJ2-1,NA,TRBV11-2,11,ASGPGTYNEQF
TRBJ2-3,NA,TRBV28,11,ASSQQDTDTQY
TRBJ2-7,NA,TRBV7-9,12,ASSLDGTHYEQY
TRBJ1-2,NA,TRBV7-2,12,ASSFRGANYGYT
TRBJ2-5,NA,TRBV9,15,ASSVVGSGGLRETQY
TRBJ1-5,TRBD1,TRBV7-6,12,ASSLGDSYQPQH
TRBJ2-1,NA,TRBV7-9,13,ASSLVQRSDNEQF
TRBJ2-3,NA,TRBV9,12,ASSVEGYTDTQY
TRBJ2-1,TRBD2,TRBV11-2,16,ASSLVGYRASGHNEQF
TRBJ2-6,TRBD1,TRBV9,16,ASSGYRQGHSGANVLT
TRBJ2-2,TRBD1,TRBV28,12,ASSMDRGAGELF
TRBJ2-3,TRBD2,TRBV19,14,ASTNTASGRTDTQY
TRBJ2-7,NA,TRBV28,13,ASSETGTAHYEQY
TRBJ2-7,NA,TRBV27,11,ASSLSTAYEQY
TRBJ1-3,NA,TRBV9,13,ASSVGLSSGNTIY
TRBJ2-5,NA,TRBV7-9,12,ASSSLASRETQY
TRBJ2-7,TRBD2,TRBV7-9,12,ASSLGGSLYEQY
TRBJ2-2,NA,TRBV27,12,ASSPVGGTGELF
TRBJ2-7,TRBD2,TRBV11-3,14,ASSLPTSGRPYEQY
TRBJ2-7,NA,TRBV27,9,ASSLSGEQY
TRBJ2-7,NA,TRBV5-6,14,ASSPVVGLNHYEQY
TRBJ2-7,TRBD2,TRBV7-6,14,ASSPMLAGGPYEQY
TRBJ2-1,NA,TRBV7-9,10,ASSLSTNEQF
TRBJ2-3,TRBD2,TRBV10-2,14,ASSSGLAGGSDTQY
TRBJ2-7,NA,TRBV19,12,ASTVYRQTYEQY
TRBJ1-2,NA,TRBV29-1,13,SVEHPRGGGYGYT
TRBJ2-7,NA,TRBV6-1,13,ASSEPDSLSYEQY
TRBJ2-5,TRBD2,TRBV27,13,ASSRRPLAEETQY
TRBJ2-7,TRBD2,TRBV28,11,ASEAGELYEQY
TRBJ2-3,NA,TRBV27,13,ASSLRGTSTDTQY